These 26 T cell receptor beta chains came from one sample sequenced in a study of cytomegalovirus exposure and HLA in healthy donors. The PCR had 60 Vbeta and 13 Jbeta primers. Generated by immunoSEQ multiplex PCR, the TCRdb table keeps only in-frame clones and is missing some. The table includes about 190,000 clones, 81% detected once. The sample comprised PBMCs. These receptors were collected from a man over 45 in good health and CMV-seronegative.

The chain combines TRBV19 with TRBJ1-1, with 8 positions matching TRBD1. J gave up 5 bases and V 6 bases, and 2 bases lay outside the gene matches. There are 12 residues in the CDR3. The V gene's germline CDR1 is LNHDA and CDR2 SQIVND (reference sequence). The CDR3 bases are TGTGCCAGTAGGACAGGGGAAACTGAAGCTTTCTTT. This gives the protein CASRTGETEAFF.

The chain has TRBV2 and TRBJ1-4; no firm D call. There are 13 residues in the CDR3. V gave up 5 bases and J gave up 8 bases, with 12 bases separating them. Germline CDR1 reads SNHLY; CDR2 reads FYNNEI. CDR3 residues: CASSRLREEKLFF. In nucleotides, the CDR3 is TGTGCCAGCAGTAGACTGCGGGAGGAAAAACTGTTTTTT.

The CDR3 spells CASRSGGTGELFF. CDR3 coding DNA: TGTGCCAGCAGGTCGGGAGGCACCGGGGAGCTGTTTTTT. This chain links TRBV27 with TRBJ2-2; the match to TRBD2 covers 7 bases. The length of the CDR3 is 13 residues. Looked up from germline, CDR1 is MNHEY and CDR2 is SMNVEV (reference sequence). The V segment lost 6 bases and the J segment 4 bases; nucleotides outside the gene matches: 2.

This clone came up a few times. The rearrangement links TRBV2 to TRBJ2-7; TRBD2 might be the D (5 bases). The CDR3 is 15 residues long. Trimming stripped 7 bases from V and 0 bases from J, with 16 bases between. CDR1 SNHLY and CDR2 FYNNEI come from the germline V gene. Here the CDR3 reads CASTDGLLLSYEQYF. As DNA, the CDR3 is TGTGCCAGCACCGATGGACTTCTACTCTCCTACGAGCAGTACTTC.

Details on this clone: The germline gene is not matched at one end of the junction; a read error may be the cause. The chain couples TRBV7-9 to TRBJ2-7, with TRBD1 matching over 9 bases. This CDR3 is built from 15 residues. Germline CDR1 is SEHNR and CDR2 is FQNEAQ (reference sequence). CDR3 sequence (DNA): TGTTCCAGCAGCCCGGGACAGGGTTCTAGTCACGAGCAGTACTTC. Translating gives CSSSPGQGSSHEQYF.

The chain has TRBV28 and TRBJ1-3; a weak D match, TRBD1 (6 bases). Germline CDR1 MDHEN, CDR2 SYDVKM. This CDR3 region has 14 residues. Trimming shortened V by 5 bases and J by 4 bases, and 12 bases separated the two germline ends. For the CDR3, the DNA is TGTGCCAGCAGTACGACAGGTACGGGAAACACCATATATTTT. Protein product: CASSTTGTGNTIYF.

The chain joins TRBV5-6 to TRBJ2-1, with D possibly matching TRBD1 (7 bases). The length of the CDR3 is 17 residues. Germline V gene data show CDR1 as SGHDT and CDR2 as YYEEEE. Trimming removed 5 bases at V and 6 bases at J, with 24 bases between. The CDR3 here is CASRLRGVAVRINEQFF. In DNA, the CDR3 is TGTGCCAGCAGGCTCAGGGGGGTGGCGGTACGCATCAATGAGCAGTTCTTC.

CDR3 sequence: CASSEIQGARSTDTQYF. The CDR3 DNA sequence: TGCGCCAGCAGCGAAATTCAGGGGGCGCGGAGCACAGATACGCAGTATTTT. This chain connects TRBV5-1 to TRBJ2-3; 8 bases agree with TRBD1. This CDR3 is built from 17 residues. The V segment lost 4 bases and the J segment 0 bases; nucleotides outside the gene matches: 10. Germline assignment: CDR1 SGHRS and CDR2 YFSETQ.

The chain couples TRBV6-1 to TRBJ2-3; 7 bases align to TRBD2. The CDR3 is made up of 16 amino acids. V gave up 2 bases and J gave up 1 base; unmatched junction bases: 6. Germline CDR1 MNHNS, CDR2 SASEGT. CDR3 residues: CASSESGGGGTDTQYF. CDR3 nucleotides: TGTGCCAGCAGTGAAAGTGGGGGGGGAGGCACAGATACGCAGTATTTT.

The rearrangement joins TRBV7-2 to TRBJ2-4; perhaps TRBD1 as D (6 bases). V was shortened by 6 bases and J by 0 bases, with 12 bases between the two germline ends. Looked up from germline, CDR1 is SGHTA and CDR2 is FQGNSA. The CDR3 is 15 residues long. The CDR3 protein is CASSRQELAKNIQYF. The CDR3 DNA sequence: TGTGCCAGCAGTCGACAGGAACTAGCCAAAAACATTCAGTACTTC.

The V and J genes are TRBV27 and TRBJ1-3; D uncertain. Trimming shortened V by 8 bases and J by 0 bases, and 8 bases separated the two germline ends. This CDR3 has 13 amino acids. Germline V gene sequence: CDR1 MNHEY, CDR2 SMNVEV (reference sequence). The CDR3 coding sequence is TGTGCCAGCGGCAAACCCTCTGGAAACACCATATATTTT. This gives the protein CASGKPSGNTIYF.

The chain uses TRBV7-9 and TRBJ2-1, with 8 bases lining up with TRBD2. Losses at the gene ends were 6 bases for V and 6 bases for J; bases not matched to a gene: 13. CDR1 and CDR2 (germline): SEHNR, FQNEAQ (reference sequence). The CDR3 has 16 amino acids. The CDR3 bases are TGTGCCAGCAGTCCTCGGGGGGGCTCATGGGGCAATGAGCAGTTCTTC. Translation gives CASSPRGGSWGNEQFF.

The chain couples TRBV7-6 to TRBJ2-3; D is unresolved. Germline V gene sequence: CDR1 SGHVS, CDR2 FNYEAQ. V shed 5 bases and J shed 1 base, with 13 bases lying between them. This CDR3 contains 15 residues. This CDR3 is CASSPIDTGTDTQYF. CDR3 coding DNA: TGTGCCAGCAGCCCGATCGACACCGGCACAGATACGCAGTATTTT.

This chain's CDR3 is CASSETEDRGWFPLSSYNSPLHF. DNA for the CDR3: TGTGCCAGCAGTGAAACAGAAGACAGGGGATGGTTCCCCCTAAGCTCCTATAATTCACCCCTCCACTTT. V is TRBV2 and J is TRBJ1-6; 8 positions agree with TRBD1. Germline loops: CDR1 SNHLY, CDR2 FYNNEI. CDR3 length: 23 amino acids. The V and J ends lost 2 bases and 0 bases, in that order; junction bases with no gene match: 21.

This chain connects TRBV6-4 to TRBJ2-7; a possible D gene is TRBD1 (5 bases). In germline, CDR1 is MRHNA, CDR2 SNTAGT. This CDR3 is built from 17 residues. The ends were cut back, 7 bases at V and 3 bases at J, with 25 bases in the middle. The CDR3 is CASNFHARRQIHYEQYF. In DNA, the CDR3 is TGTGCCAGCAACTTTCACGCTAGAAGACAGATCCACTACGAGCAGTACTTC.

The V call is TRBV18, the J call TRBJ2-5; 9 nucleotides align to TRBD2. The CDR3 is made up of 15 amino acids. Per the germline V gene, CDR1 is KGHSH and CDR2 is LQKENI. V was pared by 6 bases and J by 5 bases, with 10 bases of the junction left unmatched. CDR3 sequence: CASSQITGLAETQYF. The CDR3 DNA sequence: TGTGCCAGCTCTCAAATTACTGGACTAGCGGAGACCCAGTACTTC.

About this clone itself: A read error may produce the germline difference seen at one junction end. The chain uses TRBV7-9 and TRBJ1-1, with a possible D match to TRBD1 (6 bases). CDR1 SEHNR and CDR2 FQNEAQ come from the germline V gene (reference sequence). CDR3 length: 12 residues. CDR3 loop: CSSSRGANGAFF. The DNA for the CDR3 is TGTTCCAGCAGCCGGGGGGCCAATGGAGCTTTCTTT. Combining the CDR3 with reference TRBV7-9 and TRBJ1-1 gives the whole variable domain DTGVSQNPRHKITKRGQNVTFRCDPISEHNRLYWYRQTLGQGPEFLTYFQNEAQLEKSRLLSDRFSAERPKGSFSTLEIQRTEQGDSAMYLCSSSRGANGAFFGQGTRLTVV.

As regards this clone: This specimen includes other DNA sequences encoding the same CDR3. The chain couples TRBV19 to TRBJ1-1; D may be TRBD1 (5 bases). The CDR3 consists of 14 residues. V gave up 7 bases and J gave up 4 bases, with 16 bases separating them. The germline gives CDR1 LNHDA, CDR2 SQIVND (reference sequence). The CDR3 DNA is TGTGCCAGTACGGTGGCGGGGCCAGGCACTGAAGCTTTCTTT. Translation gives CASTVAGPGTEAFF.

The CDR3 reads CASSQDWLGYTF. The CDR3 DNA follows: TGTGCCAGCAGCCAAGATTGGCTGGGCTACACCTTC. V is TRBV4-2 and J is TRBJ1-2; no clear D gene. The CDR3 loop spans 12 amino acids. Trimming removed 0 bases from V and 8 bases from J, with 7 bases in between. Germline CDR1 is LGHNA and CDR2 is YNFKEQ.

The chain joins TRBV5-1 to TRBJ2-6; D is ambiguous. From germline, CDR1 is SGHRS and CDR2 YFSETQ. The V end was cut by 3 bases, the J end by 0 bases, with 7 bases between. The CDR3 has 15 amino acids. The CDR3, as DNA: TGCGCCAGCAGCTCCCAATCCTCTGGGGCCAACGTCCTGACTTTC. As protein: CASSSQSSGANVLTF.

The chain has TRBV4-3 and TRBJ2-6; D is ambiguous. CDR3 length: 16 amino acids. Germline CDR1 LGHNA, CDR2 YSLEER. The V end lost 1 base, the J end lost 0 bases, and 7 bases lay between the germline ends. This CDR3 reads CASSQGLLSGANVLTF. The CDR3 bases are TGCGCCAGCAGCCAAGGACTGCTCTCTGGGGCCAACGTCCTGACTTTC.

The rearrangement links TRBV5-5 to TRBJ1-1; the match to TRBD1 covers 8 bases. After removal of 0 bases from V and 5 bases from J, the junction contained 15 bases not matched to a gene. Per germline, CDR1 SGHKS and CDR2 YYEKEE (reference sequence). CDR3 length: 18 amino acids. Written as DNA, the CDR3 is TGTGCCAGCAGCTTGGCCTTCCCCGGGGGGACAGGTTATACTGAAGCTTTCTTT. Translated, it gives CASSLAFPGGTGYTEAFF.

This clone occurred once. The V and J genes are TRBV18 and TRBJ1-1, with TRBD1 matching 9 bases. The CDR3 extends over 13 amino acids. With V trimmed by 5 bases and J by 5 bases, 3 bases remained unmatched. Germline V gene data show CDR1 as KGHSH and CDR2 as LQKENI. Here the CDR3 DNA reads TGTGCCAGCTCATCTGGACAGGGGACTGAAGCTTTCTTT. Protein product: CASSSGQGTEAFF.

The rearrangement links TRBV7-9 to TRBJ2-7; 8 bases are a match to TRBD2. The CDR3 loop spans 16 amino acids. Germline-derived CDR1 and CDR2 are SEHNR and FQNEAQ (reference sequence). The J segment lost 1 base and the V segment lost 5 bases, leaving 10 bases of the junction unmatched. The CDR3 loop is CASSLHRSGGSYEQYF. CDR3 nucleotides: TGTGCCAGCAGCCTACATCGGAGCGGGGGATCCTACGAGCAGTACTTC. The full variable domain, rest sourced from reference TRBV7-9 and TRBJ2-7, is DTGVSQNPRHKITKRGQNVTFRCDPISEHNRLYWYRQTLGQGPEFLTYFQNEAQLEKSRLLSDRFSAERPKGSFSTLEIQRTEQGDSAMYLCASSLHRSGGSYEQYFGPGTRLTVT.

The chain employs TRBV5-4 and TRBJ2-5; D is unresolved. Trimming took 0 bases from V and 4 from J, leaving 7 bases between them. CDR1 SGHNT and CDR2 YYREEE come from the germline V gene (reference sequence). CDR3 length: 13 amino acids. DNA for the CDR3: TGTGCCAGCAGCTTGGACATATCAGAGACCCAGTACTTC. Its protein is CASSLDISETQYF.

The chain is built from TRBV5-6 and TRBJ2-5, with 7 bases matching TRBD1. The end of the DNA is better explained by TRBJ2-7, so the J call may be wrong. The CDR3 covers 15 residues. CDR1 is SGHDT, CDR2 YYEEEE, per germline. DNA of the CDR3: TGTGCCAGCACCCCGTTTCGGCAGGGGGCCTACGAGCAGTACTTC. Residues: CASTPFRQGAYEQYF.